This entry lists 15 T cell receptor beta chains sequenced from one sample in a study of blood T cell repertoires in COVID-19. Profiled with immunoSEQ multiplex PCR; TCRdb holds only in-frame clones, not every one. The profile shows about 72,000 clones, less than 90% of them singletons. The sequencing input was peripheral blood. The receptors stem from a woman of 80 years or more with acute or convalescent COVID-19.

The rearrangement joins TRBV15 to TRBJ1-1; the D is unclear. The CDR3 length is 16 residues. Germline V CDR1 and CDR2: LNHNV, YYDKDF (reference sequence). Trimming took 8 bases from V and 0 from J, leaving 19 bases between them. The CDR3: CATYAYGEAMNTEAFF. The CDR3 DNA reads TGTGCCACCTACGCCTACGGAGAAGCTATGAACACTGAAGCTTTCTTT. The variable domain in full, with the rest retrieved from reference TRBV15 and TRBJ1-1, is DAMVIQNPRYQVTQFGKPVTLSCSQTLNHNVMYWYQQKSSQAPKLLFHYYDKDFNNEADTPDNFQSRRPNTSFCFLDIRSPGLGDTAMYLCATYAYGEAMNTEAFFGQGTRLTVV.

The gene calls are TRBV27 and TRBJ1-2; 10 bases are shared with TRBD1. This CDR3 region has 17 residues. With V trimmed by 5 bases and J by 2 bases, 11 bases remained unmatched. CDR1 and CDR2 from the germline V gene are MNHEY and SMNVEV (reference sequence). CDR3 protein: CASSAETGGPTNYGYTF. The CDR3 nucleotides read TGTGCCAGCAGTGCAGAGACAGGGGGCCCGACGAACTATGGCTACACCTTC.

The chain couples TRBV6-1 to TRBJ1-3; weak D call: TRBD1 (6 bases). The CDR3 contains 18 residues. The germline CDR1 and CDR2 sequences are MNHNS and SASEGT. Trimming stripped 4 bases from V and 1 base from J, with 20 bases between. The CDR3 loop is CASSVRRVQGSSGNTIYF. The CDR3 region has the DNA TGTGCCAGCAGTGTTCGGCGGGTACAGGGTTCGTCTGGAAACACCATATATTTT.

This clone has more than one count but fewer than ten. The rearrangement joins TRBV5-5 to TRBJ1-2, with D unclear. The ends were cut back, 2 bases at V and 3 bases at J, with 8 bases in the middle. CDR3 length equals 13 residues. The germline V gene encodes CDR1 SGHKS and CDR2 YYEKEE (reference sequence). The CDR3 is CASSLNGDYGYTF. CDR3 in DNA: TGTGCCAGCAGCTTAAACGGAGACTATGGCTACACCTTC. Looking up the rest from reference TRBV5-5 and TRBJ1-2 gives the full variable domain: DAGVTQSPTHLIKTRGQQVTLRCSPISGHKSVSWYQQVLGQGPQFIFQYYEKEERGRGNFPDRFSARQFPNYSSELNVNALLLGDSALYLCASSLNGDYGYTFGSGTRLTVV.

In nucleotides, the CDR3 is TGTGCCTGGAGCGCGGGACTGAACACTGAAGCTTTCTTT. It translates to CAWSAGLNTEAFF. The chain recombines TRBV30 with TRBJ1-1, with a possible D match to TRBD1 (5 bases). This CDR3 has 13 amino acids. The germline V gene has CDR1 GTSNPN and CDR2 SVGIG (reference sequence). V was shortened by 3 bases and J by 0 bases, with 8 bases between the two germline ends.

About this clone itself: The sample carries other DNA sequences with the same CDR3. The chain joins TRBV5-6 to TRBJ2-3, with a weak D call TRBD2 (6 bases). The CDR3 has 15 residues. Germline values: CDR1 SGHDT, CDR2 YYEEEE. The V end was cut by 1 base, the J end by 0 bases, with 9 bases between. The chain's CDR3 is CASSLLAGSTDTQYF. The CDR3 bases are TGTGCCAGCAGCTTGTTGGCGGGGAGCACAGATACGCAGTATTTT.

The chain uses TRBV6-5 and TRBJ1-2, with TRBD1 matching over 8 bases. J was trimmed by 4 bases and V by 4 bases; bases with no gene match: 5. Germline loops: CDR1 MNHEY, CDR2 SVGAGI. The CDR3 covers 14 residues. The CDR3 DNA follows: TGTGCCAGCAGTTTCAGGGGGCGACTCTATGGCTACACCTTC. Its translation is CASSFRGRLYGYTF.

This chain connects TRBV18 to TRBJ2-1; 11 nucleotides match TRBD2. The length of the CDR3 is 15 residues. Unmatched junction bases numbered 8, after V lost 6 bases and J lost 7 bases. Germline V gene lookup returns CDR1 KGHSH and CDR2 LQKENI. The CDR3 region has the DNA TGTGCCAGCTCCTTAACTAGCGGGAGTGGAAATGAGCAGTTCTTC. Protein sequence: CASSLTSGSGNEQFF.

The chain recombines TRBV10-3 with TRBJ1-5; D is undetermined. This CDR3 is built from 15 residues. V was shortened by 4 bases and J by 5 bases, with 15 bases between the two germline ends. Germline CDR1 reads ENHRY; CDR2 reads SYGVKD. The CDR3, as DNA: TGTGCCATCAGTGCCCTAGATCCGGGTGATCAGCCCCAGCATTTT. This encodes CAISALDPGDQPQHF.

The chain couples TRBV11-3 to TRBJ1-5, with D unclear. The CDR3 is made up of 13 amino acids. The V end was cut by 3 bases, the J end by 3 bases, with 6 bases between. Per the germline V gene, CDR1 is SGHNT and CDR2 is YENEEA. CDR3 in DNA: TGTGCCAGCAGCTTCTCTTACAATCAGCCCCAGCATTTT. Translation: CASSFSYNQPQHF.

CDR3 sequence (DNA): TGTGCCAGCAGTGAGCCCGGGACAGCCTACGAGCAGTACTTC. Translating it yields CASSEPGTAYEQYF. This chain links TRBV2 with TRBJ2-7, with TRBD1 matching 7 bases. Germline loops: CDR1 SNHLY, CDR2 FYNNEI. Trimming cost V 3 bases and J 2 bases; bases outside gene matches: 4. There are 14 residues in the CDR3.

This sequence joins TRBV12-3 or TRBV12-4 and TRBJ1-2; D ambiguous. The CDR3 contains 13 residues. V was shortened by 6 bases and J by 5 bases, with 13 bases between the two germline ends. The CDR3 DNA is TGTGCCAGCAGCTTAACAGTAGTTTATGGCTACACCTTC. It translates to CASSLTVVYGYTF.

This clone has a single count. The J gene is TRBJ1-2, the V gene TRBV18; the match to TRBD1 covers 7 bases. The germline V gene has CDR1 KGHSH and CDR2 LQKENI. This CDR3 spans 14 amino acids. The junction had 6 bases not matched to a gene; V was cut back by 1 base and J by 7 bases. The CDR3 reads CASSPRDSTTGYTF. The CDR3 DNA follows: TGTGCCAGCTCACCACGGGACAGCACCACTGGCTACACCTTC.

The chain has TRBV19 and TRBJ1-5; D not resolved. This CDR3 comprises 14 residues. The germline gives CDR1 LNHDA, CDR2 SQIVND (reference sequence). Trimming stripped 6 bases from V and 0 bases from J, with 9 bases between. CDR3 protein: CASSPTGSNQPQHF. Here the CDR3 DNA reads TGTGCCAGTAGCCCGACGGGTAGCAATCAGCCCCAGCATTTT.

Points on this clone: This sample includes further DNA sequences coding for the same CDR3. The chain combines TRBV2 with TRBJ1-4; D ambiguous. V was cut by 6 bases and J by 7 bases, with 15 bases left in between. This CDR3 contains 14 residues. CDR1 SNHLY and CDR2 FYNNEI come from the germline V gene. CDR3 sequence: CASRDRVGSEKLFF. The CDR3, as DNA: TGTGCCAGCAGGGATCGGGTTGGGAGTGAAAAACTGTTTTTT.